What follows are 13 T cell receptor beta chains derived from one specimen sequenced in a study of PD-1 blockade in classical Hodgkin lymphoma. Measured with immunoSEQ multiplex PCR; TCRdb has only the in-frame clones, and not every one. This sample carries roughly 40,000 clones, over 55% of them seen once, and the ten largest clones take over 2.5%. Brentuximab vedotin exposure varied, and every patient relapsed after autologous stem cell transplantation. The sample here was peripheral blood mononuclear cells (PBMCs), taken at baseline. The receptor source for this set is a human donor with classical Hodgkin lymphoma.

This chain connects TRBV7-2 to TRBJ2-1; the D gene is possibly TRBD1 (7 bases). Trimming took 5 bases from V and 4 from J, leaving 18 bases between them. The CDR3 has 16 amino acids. Germline loops: CDR1 SGHTA, CDR2 FQGNSA. CDR3 loop: CASSPAGTAIYNEQFF. The DNA of the CDR3 is TGTGCCAGCAGCCCGGCGGGGACAGCTATTTACAATGAGCAGTTCTTC.

Comments on this clone: The sample contains more than one DNA sequence encoding this CDR3. The chain uses TRBV19 and TRBJ1-1; D is undetermined. Germline CDR1 and CDR2: LNHDA and SQIVND (reference sequence). This CDR3 has 13 residues. The V and J ends lost 3 bases and 2 bases respectively, with 7 bases between them. CDR3 sequence (DNA): TGTGCCAGTAGTATCGGCAGAAACACTGAAGCTTTCTTT. Its translation: CASSIGRNTEAFF.

This chain links TRBV6-1 with TRBJ1-4; the D gene is possibly TRBD1 (6 bases). The ends were cut back, 6 bases at V and 10 bases at J, with 12 bases in the middle. The CDR3 is made up of 12 amino acids. In germline, CDR1 is MNHNS, CDR2 SASEGT. CDR3 residues: CASRQGSGKLFF. In nucleotides, the CDR3 is TGTGCCAGCAGACAGGGCTCCGGAAAACTGTTTTTT.

The CDR3 nucleotides read TGTGCCAGCAGTGGGGGGGTCAGAACGCACACTGAAGCTTTCTTT. It specifies CASSGGVRTHTEAFF. This rearrangement joins TRBV7-8 to TRBJ1-1; TRBD1 is a possible D gene (5 bases). Germline assignment: CDR1 SGHVS and CDR2 FQNEAQ. V was cut by 6 bases and J by 3 bases, with 17 bases left in between. The CDR3 extends over 15 amino acids.

The V call is TRBV15, the J call TRBJ2-3, with D unclear. The CDR3 length is 12 residues. Germline lookup yields CDR1 LNHNV and CDR2 YYDKDF (reference sequence). The V end was cut by 8 bases, the J end by 4 bases, with 10 bases between. In DNA form, the CDR3 reads TGTGCCACCGGCCTGGTGGCAGATACGCAGTATTTT. It translates to CATGLVADTQYF.

The genes are TRBV4-3 and TRBJ2-7, with D possibly matching TRBD2 (5 bases). The germline CDR1 and CDR2 sequences are LGHNA and YSLEER. The CDR3 is made up of 14 amino acids. Deletions cut 4 bases from V and 3 bases from J, with 13 bases between. The CDR3 reads CASSPNSGDYEQYF. CDR3 DNA: TGCGCCAGCAGCCCGAACTCCGGGGACTACGAGCAGTACTTC.

This chain connects TRBV6-1 to TRBJ1-1, with D uncertain. CDR1 and CDR2 from the germline V gene are MNHNS and SASEGT. Trimming pared 6 bases from V and 7 bases from J, leaving 9 bases between. The CDR3 loop spans 11 amino acids. CDR3 nucleotides: TGTGCCAGCAGAGTGGGCTATGAAGCTTTCTTT. This gives the protein CASRVGYEAFF.

The gene calls are TRBV7-6 and TRBJ2-5, with 9 bases that match TRBD2. The V and J ends lost 5 bases and 0 bases, in that order; junction bases with no gene match: 7. Germline V gene data show CDR1 as SGHVS and CDR2 as FNYEAQ. There are 16 residues in the CDR3. CDR3 DNA: TGTGCCAGCAGCCCCAAGGGACTAGCCCACCAAGAGACCCAGTACTTC. This codes for CASSPKGLAHQETQYF.

The rearrangement joins TRBV5-1 to TRBJ2-1; perhaps TRBD1 as D (5 bases). V lost 4 bases, J lost 7 bases, and 9 bases lay in between. The CDR3 totals 12 residues. CDR1 and CDR2 from the germline V gene are SGHRS and YFSETQ. The CDR3 DNA reads as TGCGCCAGCAGCCCCGCAGGGAATGAGCAGTTCTTC. Translated, it gives CASSPAGNEQFF.

The chain has TRBV11-2 and TRBJ2-5, with no clear D. The CDR3 sequence is 11 residues long. The ends were cut back, 8 bases at V and 5 bases at J, with 9 bases in the middle. CDR1 SGHAT and CDR2 FQNNGV come from the germline V gene. As DNA, the CDR3 is TGTGCCAGCGGTCTGGGGGAGACCCAGTACTTC. It yields the protein CASGLGETQYF.

The chain combines TRBV28 with TRBJ2-5; D is perhaps TRBD2 (6 bases). Between the trimmed V and J ends, which lost 6 bases and 7 bases, there was a span of 12 bases. Per germline, CDR1 MDHEN and CDR2 SYDVKM. The CDR3 loop spans 12 amino acids. DNA for the CDR3: TGTGCCAGCAGCCTTACTAGCCGGACCCAGTACTTC. Protein sequence: CASSLTSRTQYF.

This clone was found once. The chain has TRBV11-3 and TRBJ2-2; no reliable D call. V was trimmed by 3 bases and J by 0 bases, leaving 5 bases between them. This CDR3 has 14 amino acids. From germline, CDR1 is SGHNT and CDR2 YENEEA. The CDR3 DNA is TGTGCCAGCAGCTTGTCGGCGAACACCGGGGAGCTGTTTTTT. This gives the protein CASSLSANTGELFF.

The genes are TRBV21-1 and TRBJ2-7; the table's D call, TRBD1, has no DNA check behind it. TRBV21-1 is a pseudogene. The CDR3 sequence is 14 residues long. The chain's CDR3 is CASSKWAFSSEQYF. The DNA for the CDR3 is TGTGCCAGCAGCAAATGGGCTTTCTCATCCGAGCAGTACTTC.